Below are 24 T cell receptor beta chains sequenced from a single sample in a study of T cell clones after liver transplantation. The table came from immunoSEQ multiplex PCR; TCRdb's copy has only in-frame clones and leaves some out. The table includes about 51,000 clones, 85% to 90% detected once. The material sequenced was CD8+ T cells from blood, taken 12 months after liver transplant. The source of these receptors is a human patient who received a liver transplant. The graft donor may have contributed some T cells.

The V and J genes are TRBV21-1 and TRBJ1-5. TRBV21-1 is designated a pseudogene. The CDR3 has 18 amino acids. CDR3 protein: CASRLNLGRARWDQPQHF. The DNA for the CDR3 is TGTGCCAGCAGACTCAACTTGGGGAGAGCCCGATGGGACCAGCCCCAGCATTTT.

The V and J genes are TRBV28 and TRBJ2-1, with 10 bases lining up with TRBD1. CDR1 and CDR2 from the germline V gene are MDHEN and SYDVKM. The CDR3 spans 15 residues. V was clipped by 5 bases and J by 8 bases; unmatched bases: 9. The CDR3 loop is CASSGDRGMWDEQFF. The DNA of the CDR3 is TGTGCCAGCAGTGGGGACAGGGGAATGTGGGATGAGCAGTTCTTC.

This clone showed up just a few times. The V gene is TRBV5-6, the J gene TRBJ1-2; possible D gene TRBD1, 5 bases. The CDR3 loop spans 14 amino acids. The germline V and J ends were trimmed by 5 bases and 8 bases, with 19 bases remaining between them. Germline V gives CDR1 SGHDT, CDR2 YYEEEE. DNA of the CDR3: TGTGCCAGCAGAGGGTTCGGCGGCTGGGGGGGCTACACCTTC. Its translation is CASRGFGGWGGYTF.

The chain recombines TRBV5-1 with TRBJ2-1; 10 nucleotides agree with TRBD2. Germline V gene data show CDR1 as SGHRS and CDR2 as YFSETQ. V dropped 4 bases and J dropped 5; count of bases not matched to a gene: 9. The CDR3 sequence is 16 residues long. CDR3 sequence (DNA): TGCGCCAGCAGCGGACGACTAGCGGGTGTGGACAATGAGCAGTTCTTC. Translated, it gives CASSGRLAGVDNEQFF. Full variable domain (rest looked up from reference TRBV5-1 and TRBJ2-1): KAGVTQTPRYLIKTRGQQVTLSCSPISGHRSVSWYQQTPGQGLQFLFEYFSETQRNKGNFPGRFSGRQFSNSRSEMNVSTLELGDSALYLCASSGRLAGVDNEQFFGPGTRLTVL.

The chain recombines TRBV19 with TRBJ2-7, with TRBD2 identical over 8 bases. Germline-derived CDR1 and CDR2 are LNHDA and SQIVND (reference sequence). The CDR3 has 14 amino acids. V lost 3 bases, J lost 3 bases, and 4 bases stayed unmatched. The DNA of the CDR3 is TGTGCCAGTAGTATGAGTCTAGCGGGCTACGAGCAGTACTTC. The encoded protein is CASSMSLAGYEQYF. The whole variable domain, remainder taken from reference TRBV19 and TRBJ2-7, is DGGITQSPKYLFRKEGQNVTLSCEQNLNHDAMYWYRQDPGQGLRLIYYSQIVNDFQKGDIAEGYSVSREKKESFPLTVTSAQKNPTAFYLCASSMSLAGYEQYFGPGTRLTVT.

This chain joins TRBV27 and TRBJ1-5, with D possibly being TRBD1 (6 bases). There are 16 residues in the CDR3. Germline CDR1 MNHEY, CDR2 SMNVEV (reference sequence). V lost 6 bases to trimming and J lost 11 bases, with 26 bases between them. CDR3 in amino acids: CASSSLGGGQMWAQHF. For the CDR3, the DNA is TGTGCCAGCAGCTCTTTAGGGGGGGGACAAATGTGGGCCCAGCATTTT.

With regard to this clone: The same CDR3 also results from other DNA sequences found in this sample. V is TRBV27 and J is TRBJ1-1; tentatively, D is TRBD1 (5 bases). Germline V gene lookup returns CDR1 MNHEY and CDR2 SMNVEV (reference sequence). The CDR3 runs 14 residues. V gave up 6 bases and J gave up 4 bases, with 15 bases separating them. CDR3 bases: TGTGCCAGCAGGGACGGGGGAGTCAGCACTGAAGCTTTCTTT. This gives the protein CASRDGGVSTEAFF.

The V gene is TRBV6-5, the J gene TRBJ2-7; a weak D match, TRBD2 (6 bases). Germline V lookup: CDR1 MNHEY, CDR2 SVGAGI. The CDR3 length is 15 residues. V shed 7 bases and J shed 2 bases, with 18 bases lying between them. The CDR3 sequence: CASTNRDLGPYEQYF. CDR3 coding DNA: TGTGCCAGCACCAATCGGGACTTGGGGCCCTACGAGCAGTACTTC.

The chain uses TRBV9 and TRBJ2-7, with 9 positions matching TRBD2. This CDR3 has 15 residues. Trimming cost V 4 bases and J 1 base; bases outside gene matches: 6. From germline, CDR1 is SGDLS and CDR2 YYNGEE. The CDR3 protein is CASSHTSGPSYEQYF. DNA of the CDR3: TGTGCCAGCAGCCATACTAGCGGGCCATCCTACGAGCAGTACTTC.

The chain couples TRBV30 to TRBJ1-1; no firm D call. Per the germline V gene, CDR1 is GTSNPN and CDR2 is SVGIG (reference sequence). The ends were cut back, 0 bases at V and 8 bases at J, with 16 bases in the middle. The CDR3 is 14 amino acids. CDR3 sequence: CAWSVTSLAREAFF. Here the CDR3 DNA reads TGTGCCTGGAGTGTAACATCGCTGGCACGGGAAGCTTTCTTT. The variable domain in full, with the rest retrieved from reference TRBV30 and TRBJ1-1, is SQTIHQWPATLVQPVGSPLSLECTVEGTSNPNLYWYRQAAGRGLQLLFYSVGIGQISSEVPQNLSASRPQDRQFILSSKKLLLSDSGFYLCAWSVTSLAREAFFGQGTRLTVV.

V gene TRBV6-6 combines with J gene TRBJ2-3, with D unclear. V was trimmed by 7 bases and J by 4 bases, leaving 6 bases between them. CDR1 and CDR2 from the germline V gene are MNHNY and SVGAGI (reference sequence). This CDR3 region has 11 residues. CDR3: CASISPDTQYF. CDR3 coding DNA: TGTGCCAGCATCTCCCCAGATACGCAGTATTTT.

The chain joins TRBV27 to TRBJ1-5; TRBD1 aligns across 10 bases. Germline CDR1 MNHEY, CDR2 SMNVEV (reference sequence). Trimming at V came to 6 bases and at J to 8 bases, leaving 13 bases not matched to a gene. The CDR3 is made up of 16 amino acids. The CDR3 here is CASRPWGTGDEEPQHF. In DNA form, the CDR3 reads TGTGCCAGCAGGCCTTGGGGGACAGGGGACGAAGAGCCCCAGCATTTT.

For the CDR3, the DNA is TGTGCCAGCAGTGAAGGGATAGGGGCGCTTTTACAGCCCCAGCATTTT. Translating it yields CASSEGIGALLQPQHF. The rearrangement links TRBV6-1 to TRBJ1-5, with D perhaps matching TRBD1 (5 bases). CDR1 and CDR2 (germline): MNHNS, SASEGT. CDR3 length: 16 residues. Trimming shortened V by 1 base and J by 7 bases, and 17 bases separated the two germline ends.

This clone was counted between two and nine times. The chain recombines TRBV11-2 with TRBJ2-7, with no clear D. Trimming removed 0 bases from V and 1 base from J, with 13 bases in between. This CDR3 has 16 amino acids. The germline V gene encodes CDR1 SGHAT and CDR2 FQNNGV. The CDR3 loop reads CASSLDLQFTSYEQYF. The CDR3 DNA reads TGTGCCAGCAGCTTAGATCTCCAGTTCACTTCCTACGAGCAGTACTTC.

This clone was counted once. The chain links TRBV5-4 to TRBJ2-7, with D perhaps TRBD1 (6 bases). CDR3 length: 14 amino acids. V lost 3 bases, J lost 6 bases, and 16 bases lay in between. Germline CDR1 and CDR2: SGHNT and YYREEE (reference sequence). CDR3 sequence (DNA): TGTGCCAGCAGCTGGGGGCAGGGGACGGGCGAGCAGTACTTC. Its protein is CASSWGQGTGEQYF.

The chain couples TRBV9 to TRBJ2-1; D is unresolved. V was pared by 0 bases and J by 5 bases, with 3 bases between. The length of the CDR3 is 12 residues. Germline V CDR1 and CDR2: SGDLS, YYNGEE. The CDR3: CASSVGHNEQFF. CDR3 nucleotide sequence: TGTGCCAGCAGCGTAGGACACAATGAGCAGTTCTTC.

Here the CDR3 reads CASSPPQYF. CDR3 DNA: TGTGCCAGCAGTCCCCCCCAGTACTTC. J is TRBJ2-5 and V is TRBV28; D not certain. This CDR3 contains 9 residues. V was pared by 5 bases and J by 9 bases, with 4 bases between. Germline-derived CDR1 and CDR2 are MDHEN and SYDVKM.

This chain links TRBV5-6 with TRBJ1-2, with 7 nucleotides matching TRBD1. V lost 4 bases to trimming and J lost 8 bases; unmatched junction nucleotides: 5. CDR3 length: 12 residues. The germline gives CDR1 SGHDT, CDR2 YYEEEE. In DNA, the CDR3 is TGTGCCAGCAGCCCGACAGGGCTAGGCTACACCTTC. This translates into CASSPTGLGYTF.

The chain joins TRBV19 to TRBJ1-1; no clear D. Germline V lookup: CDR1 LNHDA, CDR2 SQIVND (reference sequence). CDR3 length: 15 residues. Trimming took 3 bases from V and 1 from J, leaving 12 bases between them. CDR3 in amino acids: CASSMGGTWNTEAFF. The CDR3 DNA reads TGTGCCAGTAGTATGGGAGGCACTTGGAACACTGAAGCTTTCTTT.

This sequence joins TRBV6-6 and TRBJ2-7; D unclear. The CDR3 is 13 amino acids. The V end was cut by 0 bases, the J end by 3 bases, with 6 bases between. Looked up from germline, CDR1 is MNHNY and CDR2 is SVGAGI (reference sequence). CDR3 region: CASSYSFNYEQYF. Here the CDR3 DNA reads TGTGCCAGCAGTTACTCCTTTAACTACGAGCAGTACTTC.

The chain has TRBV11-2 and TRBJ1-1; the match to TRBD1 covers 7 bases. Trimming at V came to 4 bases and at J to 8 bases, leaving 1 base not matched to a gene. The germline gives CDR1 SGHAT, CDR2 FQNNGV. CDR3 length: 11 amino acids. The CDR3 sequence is CASSWGQEAFF. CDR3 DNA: TGTGCCAGCAGCTGGGGACAGGAAGCTTTCTTT. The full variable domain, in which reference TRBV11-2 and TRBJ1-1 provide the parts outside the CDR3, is EAGVAQSPRYKIIEKRQSVAFWCNPISGHATLYWYQQILGQGPKLLIQFQNNGVVDDSQLPKDRFSAERLKGVDSTLKIQPAKLEDSAVYLCASSWGQEAFFGQGTRLTVV.

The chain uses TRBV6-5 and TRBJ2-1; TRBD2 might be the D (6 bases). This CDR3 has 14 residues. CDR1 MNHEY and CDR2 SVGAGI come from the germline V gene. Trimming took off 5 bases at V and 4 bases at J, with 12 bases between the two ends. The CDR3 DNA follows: TGTGCCAGCAGTCCAATAGCGGATTACAATGAGCAGTTCTTC. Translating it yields CASSPIADYNEQFF.

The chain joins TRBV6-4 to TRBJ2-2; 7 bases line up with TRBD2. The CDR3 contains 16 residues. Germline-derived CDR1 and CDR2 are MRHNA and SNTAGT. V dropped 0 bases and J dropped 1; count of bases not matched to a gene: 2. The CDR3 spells CASSDSSGWNTGELFF. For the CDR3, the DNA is TGTGCCAGCAGTGACTCTAGCGGGTGGAACACCGGGGAGCTGTTTTTT.

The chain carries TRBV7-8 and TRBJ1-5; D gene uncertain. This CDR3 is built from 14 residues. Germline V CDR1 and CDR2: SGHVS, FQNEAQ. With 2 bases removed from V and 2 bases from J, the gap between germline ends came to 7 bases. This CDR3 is CASSLPGGNQPQHF. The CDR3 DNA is TGTGCCAGCAGCTTACCGGGAGGCAATCAGCCCCAGCATTTT.